The rows below give T cell receptor beta chains drawn from one sample of a study of blood T cell repertoires in COVID-19. Assay: immunoSEQ multiplex PCR; the TCRdb copy retains only in-frame clones and omits some. The data show fewer than 200,000 clones, with 88% seen just once and roughly 10% held by the top ten. The specimen was PBMCs or T cells enriched from blood (not recorded which). The receptor set was obtained from a young woman who had recovered from COVID-19. CDR3s include the opening cysteine and the closing phenylalanine or tryptophan. Each record gives: CDR3 length, J gene, clone size, V gene, D gene, CDR3 DNA, CDR3 protein. A D gene is named only where the DNA matches it firmly. Part of the rows lack a size; the others show once, few, many or a class for expanded clones.

17 TRBJ2-5 NA TRBV5-1 TRBD1 TGCGCCAGCAGCTTGTTCGCGGACAGGGAAGTTAAAGAGACCCAGTACTTC CASSLFADREVKETQYF
16 TRBJ2-5 NA TRBV7-8 TRBD1 TGTGCCAGCAGCCGAGAGAGGACAGGGGGCTTGGAGACCCAGTACTTC CASSRERTGGLETQYF
14 TRBJ2-6 once TRBV7-2 NA TGTGCCAGCAGCTTCCACAGTGGGGCCAACGTCCTGACTTTC CASSFHSGANVLTF
16 TRBJ1-4 NA TRBV11-1 NA TGTGCCAGCAGCCAGGGGCAGGGACCGACCAATGAAAAACTGTTTTTT CASSQGQGPTNEKLFF
16 TRBJ1-3 NA TRBV27 NA TGTGCCAGCAGTACCTCGGTGCCTTTCTCTGGAAACACCATATATTTT CASSTSVPFSGNTIYF
13 TRBJ1-2 once TRBV11-2 NA TGTGCCAGCAGCAAGACAGGTCTCTATGGCTACACCTTC CASSKTGLYGYTF
14 TRBJ2-1 NA TRBV5-1 NA TGCGCCAGCAGCTTGTTTTTGCGGGGCAATGAGCAGTTCTTC CASSLFLRGNEQFF
16 TRBJ1-4 NA TRBV27 NA TGTGCCAGCAGTCCGACCCCTTCTAGGATCGATGAAAAACTGTTTTTT CASSPTPSRIDEKLFF
15 TRBJ1-4 NA TRBV4-3 NA TGCGCCAGCAGCCAAGCAAAGAGGGTCAATGAAAAACTGTTTTTT CASSQAKRVNEKLFF
17 TRBJ2-5 NA TRBV4-1 TRBD2 TGCGCCAGCAGCCAAGAGACTAGCGGGGGGTACCAAGAGACCCAGTACTTC CASSQETSGGYQETQYF